What follows is one TCR beta chain and its context. Its antigen remains unknown. Germline and junction disagree at one end, which may indicate a read error. TCRdb analysed the reads with MiXCR anew, one entry per CDR3 protein. The data show about 830,000 distinct CDR3 sequences, about 30% seen once. The data are from a study of T cell repertoires in cytomegalovirus infection. Germline V gene lookup returns CDR1 MNHNY and CDR2 SVGAGI (reference sequence). The length of the CDR3 is 13 residues. Source: cultured CD8+ T cells from PBMCs, taken from culture after CMV antigen stimulation. The source of this sequence is a human donor in good health (CMV status not recorded). Some clones in this sample may be carry-over from other donors' samples. V gene TRBV6-6 combines with J gene TRBJ2-5, with D uncertain. The CDR3 loop is CVSSLYKVQTQYF. The CDR3 coding sequence is TGTGTCAGCAGTCTCTATAAAGTCCAGACCCAGTACTTC.